A single sample is the source of the 7 T cell receptor beta chains below, sequenced in a study of CD8 T cells in ankylosing spondylitis. Their antigen targets remain unknown. One entry per CDR3 protein, called by TCRdb with MiXCR from the 5' RACE reads. This table has 650,000 to 800,000 distinct CDR3 sequences, roughly 19% appearing once. Study results and caveats: Ankylosing spondylitis blood appeared to carry a characteristic TCR beta motif of eight or nine highly homologous variants.

The sequenced sample was blood, either unsorted or a sorted T cell fraction (not recorded which). These receptors were collected from a male donor with ankylosing spondylitis.

This clonotype was counted at least ten times. V is TRBV7-9 and J is TRBJ1-5; tentative D call: TRBD1 (6 bases). Germline V gives CDR1 SEHNR, CDR2 FQNEAQ (reference sequence). With 5 bases removed from V and 3 bases from J, the gap between germline ends came to 11 bases. CDR3 length equals 14 residues. This CDR3 reads CASSSGQLNQPQHF. CDR3 nucleotides: TGTGCCAGCAGCAGCGGACAGCTCAATCAGCCCCAGCATTTT.

The chain recombines TRBV2 with TRBJ1-5; D unclear. The CDR3 extends over 13 amino acids. The V end lost 5 bases, the J end lost 2 bases, and 7 bases lay between the germline ends. The germline gives CDR1 SNHLY, CDR2 FYNNEI. The CDR3 bases are TGTGCCAGCAGTTCGGACGGCAATCAGCCCCAGCATTTT. This encodes CASSSDGNQPQHF.

V usage is TRBV12-3 or TRBV12-4 and J usage is TRBJ2-4, with D uncertain. There are 14 residues in the CDR3. V lost 3 bases, J lost 3 bases, and 9 bases lay in between. The CDR3 DNA sequence: TGTGCCAGCAGTTTCCTGGAGAACAAAAACATTCAGTACTTC. Amino acid sequence: CASSFLENKNIQYF.

This chain connects TRBV10-3 to TRBJ2-7; TRBD1 aligns across 7 bases. The length of the CDR3 is 15 residues. V lost 3 bases to trimming and J lost 3 bases; unmatched junction nucleotides: 8. CDR1 is ENHRY and CDR2 is SYGVKD in the germline V gene. The CDR3 DNA reads TGTGCCATCAGTGATCCCGGGACAGACTTCTACGAGCAGTACTTC. This sequence encodes CAISDPGTDFYEQYF.

V gene TRBV3-1 combines with J gene TRBJ1-6; weak D call: TRBD1 (5 bases). Looked up from germline, CDR1 is LGHDT and CDR2 is YNNKEL (reference sequence). V gave up 3 bases and J gave up 6 bases, with 12 bases separating them. This CDR3 is 15 amino acids long. In DNA, the CDR3 is TGTGCCAGCAGCCAGGCCGGGGGTGTTAATTCACCCCTCCACTTT. Protein sequence: CASSQAGGVNSPLHF.

This clonotype was found a few times. This rearrangement joins TRBV29-1 to TRBJ2-1, with 7 bases lining up with TRBD2. Germline trimming cut 5 bases from V and 8 bases from J; bases unmatched to any gene: 9. The CDR3 is made up of 13 amino acids. Germline-derived CDR1 and CDR2 are SQVTM and ANQGSEA. The CDR3 spells CSVTRESGDEQFF. The CDR3 DNA is TGCAGCGTTACGCGGGAGTCCGGGGATGAGCAGTTCTTC.

This chain uses TRBV4-2 with TRBJ1-4; D is unresolved. The CDR3 covers 16 residues. Germline CDR1 LGHNA, CDR2 YNFKEQ. Trimming took 1 base from V and 5 from J, leaving 14 bases between them. For the CDR3, the DNA is TGTGCCAGCAGCCAAGTAGTAGTGGACCAAAATGAAAAACTGTTTTTT. Translated, it gives CASSQVVVDQNEKLFF.